One and the same sample provided the 15 T cell receptor beta chains below, sequenced in a study of blood T cell repertoires in COVID-19. Measured with immunoSEQ multiplex PCR; TCRdb has only the in-frame clones, and not every one. The table includes 250,000 or so clones, approximately 91% detected once. Sample: peripheral blood. The receptors come from a woman in her 30s with acute or convalescent COVID-19.

DNA for the CDR3: TGTGCCAGCAGCAGGACAGGGTTTCATACTGCTAATCAGCCCCAGCATTTT. This codes for CASSRTGFHTANQPQHF. The chain couples TRBV2 to TRBJ1-5; 8 nucleotides match TRBD1. The junction had 14 bases not matched to a gene; V was cut back by 6 bases and J by 4 bases. CDR3 length: 17 amino acids. The germline V gene has CDR1 SNHLY and CDR2 FYNNEI.

V gene TRBV6-1 combines with J gene TRBJ2-1; D uncertain. CDR1 is MNHNS and CDR2 is SASEGT in the germline V gene. Trimming removed 4 bases from V and 1 base from J, with 14 bases in between. The CDR3 has 16 residues. The CDR3 DNA follows: TGTGCCAGCAGTGGCGGCCCCTCCGTTTCCTACAATGAGCAGTTCTTC. This translates into CASSGGPSVSYNEQFF.

V is TRBV5-8 and J is TRBJ2-1, with D perhaps TRBD2 (5 bases). Germline CDR1 is SGHTS and CDR2 is YDEGEE. The CDR3 runs to 11 residues. V lost 0 bases, J lost 10 bases, and 5 bases lay in between. CDR3 nucleotides: TGTGCCAGCAGCTTGGTAGCGGAGCAGTTCTTC. This translates into CASSLVAEQFF.

CDR3 in DNA: TGTGCCAGCAGCTTAAGAGCTAGCGGGAGCTTTGAGCAGTTCTTC. Encoded protein: CASSLRASGSFEQFF. The chain employs TRBV7-2 and TRBJ2-1; TRBD2 aligns across 10 bases. With V trimmed by 2 bases and J by 9 bases, 7 bases remained unmatched. The CDR3 runs to 15 residues. CDR1 is SGHTA and CDR2 is FQGNSA in the germline V gene.

The V call is TRBV5-6, the J call TRBJ2-7; a possible D gene is TRBD2 (6 bases). V was pared by 6 bases and J by 6 bases, with 19 bases between. The CDR3 contains 14 residues. In germline, CDR1 is SGHDT, CDR2 YYEEEE. CDR3 DNA sequence: TGTGCCAGCACGGCCGGGACTCGCGGATCCGAGCAGTACTTC. Translated: CASTAGTRGSEQYF.

The chain combines TRBV12-5 with TRBJ2-1; TRBD2 agrees at 10 bases. This CDR3 spans 17 amino acids. Germline V gene data show CDR1 as LGHNT and CDR2 as FRNRAP. The trim removed 4 bases at V and 5 bases at J, leaving 11 bases unmatched. CDR3 sequence: CASGSIHLAGENNEQFF. The CDR3 DNA is TGTGCTAGTGGTTCGATACACCTAGCGGGAGAGAACAATGAGCAGTTCTTC.

The V call is TRBV3-1 (or the pseudogene TRBV3-2), the J call TRBJ2-3; no clear D gene. Germline V gives CDR1 LGHDT, CDR2 YNNKEL (reference sequence). The CDR3 extends over 11 amino acids. V was trimmed by 5 bases and J by 7 bases, leaving 7 bases between them. CDR3 in amino acids: CASSYDYTQYF. The CDR3 bases are TGTGCCAGCAGCTACGACTATACGCAGTATTTT.

The chain has TRBV19 and TRBJ1-3; no reliable D call. Trimming stripped 4 bases from V and 0 bases from J, with 10 bases between. Germline assignment: CDR1 LNHDA and CDR2 SQIVND (reference sequence). The CDR3 totals 15 residues. DNA for the CDR3: TGTGCCAGTAGTACCCAGACTTTCTCTGGAAACACCATATATTTT. It translates to CASSTQTFSGNTIYF.

The rearrangement links TRBV10-2 to TRBJ1-1; 10 bases line up with TRBD1. The V gene end was trimmed by 7 bases and the J gene end by 3 bases; junction bases not matched to a gene: 5. The CDR3 totals 14 residues. Per germline, CDR1 WSHSY and CDR2 SAAADI. CDR3 nucleotide sequence: TGCGCCAGCATACGACAGGGGGCGGACACTGAAGCTTTCTTT. Translating it yields CASIRQGADTEAFF.

The rearrangement joins TRBV7-9 to TRBJ2-5, with D hard to call. Germline-derived CDR1 and CDR2 are SEHNR and FQNEAQ (reference sequence). This CDR3 has 15 residues. V dropped 1 base and J dropped 4 bases, with 13 bases sitting between them. CDR3 nucleotides: TGTGCCAGCAGCTTAGACGGCTCTGGGCGAGAGACCCAGTACTTC. Translated: CASSLDGSGRETQYF.

The rearrangement links TRBV6-1 to TRBJ2-1, with 9 nucleotides matching TRBD2. Germline assignment: CDR1 MNHNS and CDR2 SASEGT. V shed 2 bases and J 2 bases; nucleotides not matched to a gene: 4. The CDR3 is made up of 16 amino acids. The CDR3: CASSELSGRPYNEQFF. CDR3 in DNA: TGTGCCAGCAGTGAACTGAGCGGGAGGCCCTACAATGAGCAGTTCTTC.

This sequence joins TRBV5-1 and TRBJ2-3; D might be TRBD1 (6 bases). With 0 bases removed from V and 0 bases from J, the gap between germline ends came to 8 bases. In germline, CDR1 is SGHRS, CDR2 YFSETQ. CDR3 length: 15 amino acids. CDR3 DNA: TGCGCCAGCAGCTTGGCGGGACAAAGCACAGATACGCAGTATTTT. Its protein product is CASSLAGQSTDTQYF. Together with reference TRBV5-1 and TRBJ2-3, the CDR3 gives the full variable domain: KAGVTQTPRYLIKTRGQQVTLSCSPISGHRSVSWYQQTPGQGLQFLFEYFSETQRNKGNFPGRFSGRQFSNSRSEMNVSTLELGDSALYLCASSLAGQSTDTQYFGPGTRLTVL.

The V and J genes are TRBV18 and TRBJ2-1; 8 bases agree with TRBD1. J gave up 7 bases and V 3 bases, and 14 bases lay outside the gene matches. The CDR3 has 17 amino acids. CDR1 and CDR2 from the germline V gene are KGHSH and LQKENI. Written as DNA, the CDR3 is TGTGCCAGCTCACCCTATACCGCGGGACAGGTCGTAAATGAGCAGTTCTTC. This translates into CASSPYTAGQVVNEQFF.

V is TRBV29-1 and J is TRBJ2-2, with D uncertain. This CDR3 is built from 13 residues. The germline V gene has CDR1 SQVTM and CDR2 ANQGSEA. Trimming stripped 4 bases from V and 6 bases from J, with 12 bases between. CDR3 amino acids: CSVVSSVPGELFF. The CDR3 DNA sequence: TGCAGCGTTGTGTCCTCGGTTCCCGGGGAGCTGTTTTTT.

This clone was recorded a few times. The V and J genes are TRBV30 and TRBJ2-1; 9 bases align to TRBD2. The germline gives CDR1 GTSNPN, CDR2 SVGIG (reference sequence). The ends lost 0 bases at V and 5 bases at J; junction bases unmatched: 5. The CDR3 has 15 residues. The CDR3 DNA is TGTGCCTGGAGTGTAGAAGCGGGAGGTCACAATGAGCAGTTCTTC. Translated: CAWSVEAGGHNEQFF.